Below, 15 T cell receptor beta chains from the same sample are listed, as sequenced in a study of cytomegalovirus exposure and HLA in healthy donors. This PCR relied on a set of 60 Vbeta primers and 13 Jbeta primers. Sequencing was performed with immunoSEQ multiplex PCR; in TCRdb, only in-frame clones are kept and a portion is missing. The sample includes 63,000 or so clones, about 75% of them seen just once. Sequenced: PBMCs. These receptors were collected from a woman aged 25-40 years in good health and CMV-seropositive.

The chain joins TRBV29-1 to TRBJ2-3, with D perhaps matching TRBD1 (6 bases). V was shortened by 0 bases and J by 2 bases, with 12 bases between the two germline ends. Germline V gene lookup returns CDR1 SQVTM and CDR2 ANQGSEA. The CDR3 is made up of 15 amino acids. DNA of the CDR3: TGCAGCGTTGAAGATTTAAGGGGGAACACAGATACGCAGTATTTT. Encoded protein: CSVEDLRGNTDTQYF.

The chain has TRBV19 and TRBJ1-5, with D possibly matching TRBD1 (5 bases). The V gene lost 3 bases and the J gene lost 5 bases, with 20 bases spanning the gap. This CDR3 spans 17 amino acids. Germline loops: CDR1 LNHDA, CDR2 SQIVND (reference sequence). DNA for the CDR3: TGTGCCAGTAGTATCGGTGGGCGCAGGGTGATCGATCAGCCCCAGCATTTT. Its protein is CASSIGGRRVIDQPQHF.

For the CDR3, the DNA is TGTGCCAGCAGCTTAGGCAGGTCCTATAATTCACCCCTCCACTTT. Encoded protein: CASSLGRSYNSPLHF. The chain links TRBV7-9 to TRBJ1-6; D is undetermined. V lost 1 base, J lost 1 base, and 5 bases lay in between. The length of the CDR3 is 15 residues. Germline CDR1 reads SEHNR; CDR2 reads FQNEAQ (reference sequence).

The chain links TRBV14 to TRBJ2-1, with 14 nucleotides matching TRBD2. The V segment lost 4 bases and the J segment 6 bases; nucleotides outside the gene matches: 8. The CDR3 runs to 17 residues. Germline V gene sequence: CDR1 SGHDN, CDR2 FVKESK. The CDR3 loop reads CASSLKQGLAGGNEQFF. DNA of the CDR3: TGTGCCAGCAGCCTTAAGCAAGGACTAGCGGGAGGCAATGAGCAGTTCTTC.

This chain joins TRBV7-8 and TRBJ2-7; 9 bases match TRBD1. This CDR3 region has 16 residues. Germline CDR1 SGHVS, CDR2 FQNEAQ. J was trimmed by 6 bases and V by 4 bases; bases with no gene match: 13. The CDR3 nucleotides are TGTGCCAGCAGCTCCCGGTGGGGACAGGGCTCTTGCGAGCAGTACTTC. Translated: CASSSRWGQGSCEQYF.

This chain connects TRBV15 to TRBJ2-7; D is possibly TRBD1 (5 bases). The V gene lost 0 bases and the J gene lost 5 bases, with 8 bases spanning the gap. Germline V CDR1 and CDR2: LNHNV, YYDKDF (reference sequence). This CDR3 region has 13 residues. The CDR3 nucleotides read TGTGCCACCAGCAGAGATCTGGGGCACGAGCAGTACTTC. Translated, it gives CATSRDLGHEQYF. Full variable domain (outside the CDR3, taken from reference TRBV15 and TRBJ2-7): DAMVIQNPRYQVTQFGKPVTLSCSQTLNHNVMYWYQQKSSQAPKLLFHYYDKDFNNEADTPDNFQSRRPNTSFCFLDIRSPGLGDTAMYLCATSRDLGHEQYFGPGTRLTVT.

This chain joins TRBV5-1 and TRBJ2-1, with a possible D match to TRBD1 (6 bases). CDR1 is SGHRS and CDR2 is YFSETQ in the germline V gene. Trimming left V 3 bases short and J 2 bases short, with 15 bases between. The CDR3 length is 16 residues. CDR3 nucleotide sequence: TGCGCCAGCAGCTCTGGGGGCGGGCAAACCTACAATGAGCAGTTCTTC. Translating it yields CASSSGGGQTYNEQFF. Full variable domain (missing parts from reference TRBV5-1 and TRBJ2-1): KAGVTQTPRYLIKTRGQQVTLSCSPISGHRSVSWYQQTPGQGLQFLFEYFSETQRNKGNFPGRFSGRQFSNSRSEMNVSTLELGDSALYLCASSSGGGQTYNEQFFGPGTRLTVL.

The chain links TRBV27 to TRBJ2-6, with unresolved D. Trimming shortened V by 5 bases and J by 0 bases, and 11 bases separated the two germline ends. Germline assignment: CDR1 MNHEY and CDR2 SMNVEV (reference sequence). CDR3 length equals 16 residues. The CDR3 coding sequence is TGTGCCAGCAGTCCTACCGCTCTCTCTGGGGCCAACGTCCTGACTTTC. Translating gives CASSPTALSGANVLTF.

The chain recombines TRBV5-8 with TRBJ1-2, with no clear D. The CDR3 is 12 amino acids. CDR1 and CDR2 from the germline V gene are SGHTS and YDEGEE. V shed 5 bases and J shed 0 bases, with 5 bases lying between them. The CDR3, as DNA: TGTGCCAGCAGGAGCTCTAACTATGGCTACACCTTC. Translating gives CASRSSNYGYTF.

This chain connects TRBV7-9 to TRBJ2-3; tentative D call: TRBD2 (5 bases). The length of the CDR3 is 14 residues. V lost 3 bases, J lost 4 bases, and 11 bases lay in between. The germline CDR1 and CDR2 sequences are SEHNR and FQNEAQ (reference sequence). The chain's CDR3 is CASSFEWRSDTQYF. CDR3 nucleotide sequence: TGTGCCAGCAGCTTTGAGTGGAGGTCAGATACGCAGTATTTT.

About this clone: Other DNA sequences within the sample encode an identical CDR3. The V and J genes are TRBV7-8 and TRBJ2-7, with 8 bases aligning to TRBD1. J gave up 3 bases and V 1 base, and 2 bases lay outside the gene matches. Germline V gene data show CDR1 as SGHVS and CDR2 as FQNEAQ. The CDR3 covers 14 residues. The CDR3 DNA reads as TGTGCCAGCAGCTTAGGTGACAGGGGCTACGAGCAGTACTTC. Translation: CASSLGDRGYEQYF.

The chain employs TRBV9 and TRBJ2-2, with 11 positions matching TRBD1. Trimming removed 0 bases from V and 6 bases from J; junction bases left unmatched: 1. Germline CDR1 and CDR2: SGDLS and YYNGEE. The CDR3 has 15 residues. Here the CDR3 DNA reads TGTGCCAGCAGCGTAGCGGGACAGGGGGCCGGGGAGCTGTTTTTT. Translated, it gives CASSVAGQGAGELFF.

This rearrangement joins TRBV2 to TRBJ2-2, with TRBD1 identical over 9 bases. In germline, CDR1 is SNHLY, CDR2 FYNNEI. The CDR3 loop spans 15 amino acids. With V trimmed by 5 bases and J by 4 bases, 5 bases remained unmatched. The CDR3 DNA is TGTGCCAGCAGTTTAAAGACAGGGGGCACCGGGGAGCTGTTTTTT. Its translation: CASSLKTGGTGELFF.

The chain is built from TRBV7-2 and TRBJ1-2, with unresolved D. This CDR3 has 12 residues. Germline lookup yields CDR1 SGHTA and CDR2 FQGNSA. V shed 1 base and J shed 9 bases, with 9 bases lying between them. The CDR3 loop reads CASSLGRVSYTF. The CDR3 nucleotides are TGTGCCAGCAGCTTAGGTCGGGTGAGCTACACCTTC. Looking up the rest from reference TRBV7-2 and TRBJ1-2 gives the full variable domain: GAGVSQSPSNKVTEKGKDVELRCDPISGHTALYWYRQSLGQGLEFLIYFQGNSAPDKSGLPSDRFSAERTGGSVSTLTIQRTQQEDSAVYLCASSLGRVSYTFGSGTRLTVV.

The chain combines TRBV28 with TRBJ2-7; possibly TRBD1 for D (6 bases). CDR3 length: 14 residues. Germline CDR1 reads MDHEN; CDR2 reads SYDVKM. V lost 10 bases to trimming and J lost 4 bases, with 20 bases between them. CDR3 sequence (DNA): TGTGCCACCTACGCCGGGGACATCAGATACGAGCAGTACTTC. Amino acids: CATYAGDIRYEQYF.